This entry features one T cell receptor (beta chain) sequence. Its antigen remains unknown. This entry belongs to a study of post-analysis software for immune sequencing data. Turning to the study itself: Some patients lacked subtype; others had relapsing-remitting, secondary progressive or progressive-relapsing disease.

The CDR3 sequence is 16 residues long. Per the germline V gene, CDR1 is KGHDR and CDR2 is SFDVKD. V dropped 3 bases and J dropped 7; count of bases not matched to a gene: 10. Prepared libraries of TCR beta cDNA carried unique molecular identifiers. TCRdb passed the PCR reads through MiXCR, listing each CDR3 protein once. The sample lists about 540,000 distinct CDR3 sequences; about a third were seen once. Study-wide results and caveats: Patients used about 5 TRBV segments, including TRBV5-6, TRBV5-1 and TRBV20-1, more often than controls.

J is TRBJ2-7 and V is TRBV24-1; the match to TRBD2 covers 11 bases. This receptor was taken from a girl aged 2 to 17 with multiple sclerosis. The sample comprised blood. The CDR3 bases are TGTGCCACCAGTGATCCCCTGCTAGCGGGGGGTAATGAGCAGTACTTC. It is translated as CATSDPLLAGGNEQYF.